The TCR beta chain under discussion was sequenced for a study of blood T cell repertoires in COVID-19 (TCRdb year 2020). For the wider study: Samples from collaborators originated in the United States, Italy and Spain and spanned both the acute and convalescent phases of COVID-19. Where HLA class I and class II types were available, the types were taken from metadata supplied by the sample provider, not from assay-based typing. The dataset comprised deeply sampled blood TCRbeta repertoires from subjects exposed to, actively infected with, or recovered from COVID-19. The samples were drawn from the first 160 participants of the ongoing ImmuneRACE study and from roughly 1,300 subjects provided by 6 global collaborators. A de-identified subject ID, COVID-19 status, age in years and sex were almost always included in the sample metadata. The material from the prospective study consisted of cDNA or gDNA derived from T cells, B-cell-depleted T cells, or PBMCs. The repertoires were released in a freely available public database intended as a resource for research on the immune response to SARS-CoV-2.

With regard to this clone: The antigen it recognizes is unknown. No much larger clone exists at a distance of one base, and base qualities are not known.

Whole blood was collected in K2EDTA tubes by collaborating institutions according to the institutions' own protocols. For TCRbeta analysis, collaborators shipped samples as frozen whole blood, isolated PBMCs, or DNA extracted from either of those sample types. The immunoSEQ Assay, a bias-controlled multiplex PCR, was used to amplify TCRbeta CDR3 regions from genomic DNA. Per the original workflow: Within the assay, amplification of reference gene primers was used to estimate how many nucleated cells each sample contained. Sequence reads were collapsed and filtered to measure the absolute abundance of every unique TCRbeta CDR3 rearrangement. For each sample, productive Simpson clonality was calculated as the square root of Simpson's diversity index across productive rearrangements. The table comes from immuneACCESS by way of TCRdb, which keeps in-frame sequences with V and J called. Part of the clones is missing from these tables; in studies checked, under half for an unresolved V gene and the rest for unknown reasons. That table gives V, J and clone size, and the DNA gave D and trimming. This sample gives about 160,000 clones in total; roughly 88% of them show up just once. Jointly, the top ten make up roughly 2.1% of the sample.

The V and J ends are trimmed by 3 bases and 1 base, leaving 5 bases between them. Including cysteine and phenylalanine, the CDR3 has 13 amino acids. Only the CDR3 DNA is retained, 39 bases long and in frame from the first base. Based on the germline V gene, the CDR1 and CDR2 sequences are KGHDR and SFDVKD. Overall study results and their limits: How much clinical and demographic metadata was included differed by source and by participant, and the metadata was provided uncurated.

The V gene is TRBV24-1 and the J gene is TRBJ1-1; the D gene remains uncertain. Sequencing input: peripheral blood. This TCR was recovered from a young man with acute or convalescent COVID-19. The CDR3 protein sequence reads: CATSDGQNTEAFF. The DNA is as follows: TGTGCCACCAGTGATGGGCAGAACACTGAAGCTTTCTTT.